This T cell receptor (beta chain) was identified during a study of blood T cell repertoires in COVID-19. For the study at large: Acute and convalescent COVID-19 samples came from the United States, Italy and Spain. The cDNA or gDNA used as material had been derived from T cells, B-cell-depleted T cells, or PBMCs.

Authors' processing steps: Cell counts per sample came from amplifying reference gene primers. Repertoires were generated with immunoSEQ multiplex PCR, while TCRdb's copy carries only in-frame clones and drops some. V, J and clone size are those of that table, while D and trimming were read from the DNA. This table holds 250,000 to 300,000 clones, roughly nine tenths found once. Sample: peripheral blood. This clonotype was sampled from a man between 18 and 29 years old with active or convalescent COVID-19.

The CDR3 protein is CASSSRTSGNPSSYNEQFF. The CDR3 DNA is TGTGCCAGCAGCTCCCGGACTAGCGGGAATCCCAGCTCCTACAATGAGCAGTTCTTC. The chain couples TRBV9 to TRBJ2-1; 12 nucleotides align to TRBD2. The junction had 11 bases not matched to a gene; V was cut back by 4 bases and J by 0 bases. The CDR3 has 19 residues. In germline, CDR1 is SGDLS, CDR2 YYNGEE.